Listed here is a single TCR beta chain. Antigen specificity is unknown. The CDR3 is 14 amino acids. Germline-derived CDR1 and CDR2 are SEHNR and FQNEAQ (reference sequence). Trimming cost V 5 bases and J 10 bases; bases outside gene matches: 7. The data originate from a study of T cell responses to AZD1222 COVID-19 vaccine. This table comes from immunoSEQ multiplex PCR, and its TCRdb copy is limited to in-frame clones, with some not included. The sample lists about 150,000 clones; roughly 90% were seen once. Findings and limits, study-wide: After the peak T cell response, and only then, were repertoires sampled.

This TCR derives from an adult in good health. The chain joins TRBV7-9 to TRBJ1-4, with TRBD1 identical over 10 bases. The starting material was peripheral blood, obtained on day 0 of AZD1222 vaccination. The CDR3 sequence: CASSPDRGRGKLFF. CDR3 sequence (DNA): TGTGCCAGCAGCCCCGACAGGGGGCGAGGAAAACTGTTTTTT. The variable domain in full, with the rest retrieved from reference TRBV7-9 and TRBJ1-4, is DTGVSQNPRHKITKRGQNVTFRCDPISEHNRLYWYRQTLGQGPEFLTYFQNEAQLEKSRLLSDRFSAERPKGSFSTLEIQRTEQGDSAMYLCASSPDRGRGKLFFGSGTQLSVL.